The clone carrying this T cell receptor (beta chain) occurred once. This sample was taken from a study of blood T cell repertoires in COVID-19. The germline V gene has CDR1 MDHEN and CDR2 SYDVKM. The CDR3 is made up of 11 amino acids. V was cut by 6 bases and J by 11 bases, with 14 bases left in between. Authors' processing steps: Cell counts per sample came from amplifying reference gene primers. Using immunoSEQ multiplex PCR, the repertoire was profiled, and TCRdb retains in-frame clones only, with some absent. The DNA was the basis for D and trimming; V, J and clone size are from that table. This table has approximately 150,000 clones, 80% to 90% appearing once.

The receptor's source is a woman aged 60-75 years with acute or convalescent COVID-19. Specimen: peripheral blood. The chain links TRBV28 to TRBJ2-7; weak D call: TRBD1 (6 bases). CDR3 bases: TGTGCCAGCAGGGAGGACAGCCGAGAGTACTTC. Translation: CASREDSREYF.